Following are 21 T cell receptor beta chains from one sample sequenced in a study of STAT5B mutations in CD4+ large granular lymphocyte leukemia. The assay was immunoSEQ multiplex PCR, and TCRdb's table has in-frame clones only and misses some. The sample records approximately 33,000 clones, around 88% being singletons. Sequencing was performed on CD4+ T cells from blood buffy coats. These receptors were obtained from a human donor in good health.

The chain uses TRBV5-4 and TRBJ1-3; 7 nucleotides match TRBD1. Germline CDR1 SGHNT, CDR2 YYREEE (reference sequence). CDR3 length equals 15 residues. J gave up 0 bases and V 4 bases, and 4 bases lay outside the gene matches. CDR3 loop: CASSPGTASGNTIYF. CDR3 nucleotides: TGTGCCAGCAGCCCCGGGACAGCCTCTGGAAACACCATATATTTT.

CDR3 region: CASSVATPTEPQHF. CDR3 coding DNA: TGTGCCAGCAGCGTAGCTACTCCAACCGAGCCCCAGCATTTT. This rearrangement joins TRBV9 to TRBJ1-5; D not certain. The CDR3 loop spans 14 amino acids. Looked up from germline, CDR1 is SGDLS and CDR2 is YYNGEE. V lost 0 bases and J lost 8, with 12 bases in between.

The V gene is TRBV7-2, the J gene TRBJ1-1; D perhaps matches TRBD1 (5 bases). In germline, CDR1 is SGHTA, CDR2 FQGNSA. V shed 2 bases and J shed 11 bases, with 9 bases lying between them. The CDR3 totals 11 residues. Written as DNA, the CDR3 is TGTGCCAGCAGCTTATTCAGGGTTGCTTTCTTT. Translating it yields CASSLFRVAFF.

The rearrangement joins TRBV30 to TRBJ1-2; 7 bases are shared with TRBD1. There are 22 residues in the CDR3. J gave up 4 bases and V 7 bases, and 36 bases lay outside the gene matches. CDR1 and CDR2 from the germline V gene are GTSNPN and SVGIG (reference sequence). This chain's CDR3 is CASYSENPYSKGATTWGYGYTF. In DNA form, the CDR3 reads TGTGCCTCTTATTCGGAAAACCCTTATTCCAAGGGGGCTACCACCTGGGGCTATGGCTACACCTTC. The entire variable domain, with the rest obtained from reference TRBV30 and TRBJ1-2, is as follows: SQTIHQWPATLVQPVGSPLSLECTVEGTSNPNLYWYRQAAGRGLQLLFYSVGIGQISSEVPQNLSASRPQDRQFILSSKKLLLSDSGFYLCASYSENPYSKGATTWGYGYTFGSGTRLTVV.

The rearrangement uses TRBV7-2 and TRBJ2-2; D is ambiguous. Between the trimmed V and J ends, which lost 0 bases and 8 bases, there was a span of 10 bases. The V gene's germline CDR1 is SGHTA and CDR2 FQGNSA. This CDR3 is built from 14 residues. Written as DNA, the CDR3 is TGTGCCAGCAGCTTAGCGTGGCAAAGAGGGGAGCTGTTTTTT. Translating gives CASSLAWQRGELFF. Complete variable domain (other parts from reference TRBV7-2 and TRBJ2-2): GAGVSQSPSNKVTEKGKDVELRCDPISGHTALYWYRQSLGQGLEFLIYFQGNSAPDKSGLPSDRFSAERTGGSVSTLTIQRTQQEDSAVYLCASSLAWQRGELFFGEGSRLTVL.

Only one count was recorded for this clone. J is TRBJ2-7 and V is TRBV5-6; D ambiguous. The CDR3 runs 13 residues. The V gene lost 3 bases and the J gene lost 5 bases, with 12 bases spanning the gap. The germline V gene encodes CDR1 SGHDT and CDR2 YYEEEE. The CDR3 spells CASSYDILHEQYF. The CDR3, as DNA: TGTGCCAGCAGCTACGACATCCTCCACGAGCAGTACTTC.

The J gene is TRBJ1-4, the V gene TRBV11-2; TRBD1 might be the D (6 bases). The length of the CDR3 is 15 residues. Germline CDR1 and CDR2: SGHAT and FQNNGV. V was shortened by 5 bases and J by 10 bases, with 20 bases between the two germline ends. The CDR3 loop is CASSPRRQVLGKLFF. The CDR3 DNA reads TGTGCCAGCAGCCCAAGACGACAGGTTTTGGGAAAACTGTTTTTT.

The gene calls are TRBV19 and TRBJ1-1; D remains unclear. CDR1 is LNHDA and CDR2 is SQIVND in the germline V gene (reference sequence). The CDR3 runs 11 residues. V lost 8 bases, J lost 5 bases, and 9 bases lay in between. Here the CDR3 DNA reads TGTGCCAGTGGCTATCGGACTGAAGCTTTCTTT. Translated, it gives CASGYRTEAFF.

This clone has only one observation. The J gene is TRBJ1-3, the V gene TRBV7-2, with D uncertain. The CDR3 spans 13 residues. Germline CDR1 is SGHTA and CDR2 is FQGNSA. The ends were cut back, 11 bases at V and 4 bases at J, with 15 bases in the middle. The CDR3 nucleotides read TGTGCCTCATTGGCGGTGATCGGAAACACCATATATTTT. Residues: CASLAVIGNTIYF.

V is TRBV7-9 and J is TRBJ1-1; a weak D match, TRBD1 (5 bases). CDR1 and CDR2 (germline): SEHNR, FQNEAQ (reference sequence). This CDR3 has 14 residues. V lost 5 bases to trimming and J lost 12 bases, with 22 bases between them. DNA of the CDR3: TGTGCCAGCAGCAACACGATCAGGGAGATAGGAACTTTCTTT. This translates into CASSNTIREIGTFF.

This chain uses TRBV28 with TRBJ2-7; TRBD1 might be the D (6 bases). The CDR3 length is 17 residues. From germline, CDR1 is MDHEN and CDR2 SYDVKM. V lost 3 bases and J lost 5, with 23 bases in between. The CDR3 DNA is TGTGCCAGCAGTTTGGTCGGAGACTTGGGGGCTGGGGACGAGCAGTACTTC. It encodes CASSLVGDLGAGDEQYF.

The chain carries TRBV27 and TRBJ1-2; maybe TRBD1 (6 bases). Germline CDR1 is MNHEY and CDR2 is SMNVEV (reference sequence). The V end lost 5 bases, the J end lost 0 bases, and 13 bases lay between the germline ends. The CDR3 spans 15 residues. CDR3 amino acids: CASSRGQTPNYGYTF. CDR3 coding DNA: TGTGCCAGCAGTCGCGGACAGACCCCTAACTATGGCTACACCTTC.

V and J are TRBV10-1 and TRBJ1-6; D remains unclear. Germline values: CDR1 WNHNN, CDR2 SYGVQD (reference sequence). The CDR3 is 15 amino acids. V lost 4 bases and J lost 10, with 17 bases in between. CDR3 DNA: TGCGCCAGCAGTGCGACGGGAGTTCGGAACTCACCCCTCCACTTT. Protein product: CASSATGVRNSPLHF.

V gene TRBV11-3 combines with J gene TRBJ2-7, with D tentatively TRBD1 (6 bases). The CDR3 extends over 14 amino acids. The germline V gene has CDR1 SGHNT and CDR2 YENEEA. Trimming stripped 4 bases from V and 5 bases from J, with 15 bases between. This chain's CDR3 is CASSSLQGPHEQYF. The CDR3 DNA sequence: TGTGCCAGCAGCTCTTTACAGGGCCCCCACGAGCAGTACTTC.

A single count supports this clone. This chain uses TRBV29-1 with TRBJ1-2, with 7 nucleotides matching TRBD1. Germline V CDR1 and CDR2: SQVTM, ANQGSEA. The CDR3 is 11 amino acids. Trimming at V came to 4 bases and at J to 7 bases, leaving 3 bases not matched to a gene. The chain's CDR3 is CSVGQGGGYTF. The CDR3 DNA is TGCAGCGTTGGGCAGGGGGGTGGCTACACCTTC.

The CDR3 sequence: CASMRGLHTGELFF. Written as DNA, the CDR3 is TGCGCCAGCATGAGGGGGCTACACACCGGGGAGCTGTTTTTT. This chain links TRBV5-1 with TRBJ2-2; TRBD1 aligns across 7 bases. Trimming removed 6 bases from V and 3 bases from J; junction bases left unmatched: 5. The CDR3 length is 14 residues. CDR1 is SGHRS, CDR2 YFSETQ, per germline. The full variable domain, its missing parts supplied by reference TRBV5-1 and TRBJ2-2, is KAGVTQTPRYLIKTRGQQVTLSCSPISGHRSVSWYQQTPGQGLQFLFEYFSETQRNKGNFPGRFSGRQFSNSRSEMNVSTLELGDSALYLCASMRGLHTGELFFGEGSRLTVL.

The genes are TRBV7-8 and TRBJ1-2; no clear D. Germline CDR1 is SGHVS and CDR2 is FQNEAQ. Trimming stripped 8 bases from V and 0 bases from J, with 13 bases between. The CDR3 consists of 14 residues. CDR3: CASAVRSANYGYTF. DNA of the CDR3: TGTGCCAGCGCTGTCCGATCAGCTAACTATGGCTACACCTTC. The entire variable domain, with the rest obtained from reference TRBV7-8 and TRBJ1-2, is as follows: GAGVSQSPRYKVAKRGQDVALRCDPISGHVSLFWYQQALGQGPEFLTYFQNEAQLDKSGLPSDRFFAERPEGSVSTLKIQRTQQEDSAVYLCASAVRSANYGYTFGSGTRLTVV.

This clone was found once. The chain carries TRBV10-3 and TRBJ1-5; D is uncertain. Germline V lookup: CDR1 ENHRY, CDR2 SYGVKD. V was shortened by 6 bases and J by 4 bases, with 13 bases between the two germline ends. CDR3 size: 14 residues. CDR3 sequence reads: CAIRGLEPNQPQHF. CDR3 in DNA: TGTGCCATCAGGGGCCTAGAACCGAATCAGCCCCAGCATTTT.

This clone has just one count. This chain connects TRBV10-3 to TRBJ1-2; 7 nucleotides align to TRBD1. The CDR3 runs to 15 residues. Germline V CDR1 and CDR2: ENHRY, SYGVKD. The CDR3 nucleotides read TGTGCTTTTTCGAGGGGGCAGGGGTCTAACTATGGCTACACCTTC. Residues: CAFSRGQGSNYGYTF.

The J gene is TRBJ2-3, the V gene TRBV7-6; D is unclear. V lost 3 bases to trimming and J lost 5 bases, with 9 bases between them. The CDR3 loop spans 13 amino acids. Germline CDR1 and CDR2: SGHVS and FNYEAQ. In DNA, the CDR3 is TGTGCCAGCAGCTTTGCCGGTGGAGATACGCAGTATTTT. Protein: CASSFAGGDTQYF.

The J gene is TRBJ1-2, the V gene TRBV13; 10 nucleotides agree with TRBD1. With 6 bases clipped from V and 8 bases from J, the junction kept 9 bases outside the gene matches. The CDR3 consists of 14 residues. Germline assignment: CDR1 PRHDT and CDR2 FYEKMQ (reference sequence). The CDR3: CASRGRDRGGGYTF. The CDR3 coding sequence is TGTGCCAGCAGGGGCCGGGACAGGGGCGGGGGCTACACCTTC. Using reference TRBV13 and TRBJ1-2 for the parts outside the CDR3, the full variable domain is AAGVIQSPRHLIKEKRETATLKCYPIPRHDTVYWYQQGPGQDPQFLISFYEKMQSDKGSIPDRFSAQQFSDYHSELNMSSLELGDSALYFCASRGRDRGGGYTFGSGTRLTVV.